This passage covers 14 T cell receptor beta chains from one sample sequenced in a study of CD8 T cells in Susac syndrome. RNA in amounts of roughly 0.5 to 1 ug was reverse transcribed with random hexamers. TCRdb fed the immunoSEQ multiplex PCR reads into MiXCR, producing one record per CDR3 protein. The data show some 120,000 distinct CDR3 sequences, approximately 94% seen once. The sequencing input was CD4+ T cells from PBMCs. These receptors were obtained from a human donor in good health.

This rearrangement joins TRBV3-1 to TRBJ1-1; perhaps TRBD1 as D (5 bases). The CDR3 has 13 residues. Looked up from germline, CDR1 is LGHDT and CDR2 is YNNKEL (reference sequence). V lost 6 bases, J lost 4 bases, and 12 bases lay in between. CDR3 amino acids: CASRTRVSTEAFF. In nucleotides, the CDR3 is TGTGCCAGCAGAACCAGGGTAAGCACTGAAGCTTTCTTT.

The chain joins TRBV27 to TRBJ2-6, with 11 bases lining up with TRBD1. The germline V gene encodes CDR1 MNHEY and CDR2 SMNVEV (reference sequence). CDR3 length: 18 residues. Trimming took 6 bases from V and 0 from J; bases not matched to a gene: 7. CDR3 loop: CASRAGTGGTSGANVLTF. The CDR3 DNA follows: TGTGCCAGCAGGGCCGGGACAGGGGGTACCTCTGGGGCCAACGTCCTGACTTTC.

V is TRBV6-6 and J is TRBJ1-1, with 7 bases that match TRBD1. Germline CDR1 MNHNY, CDR2 SVGAGI (reference sequence). J gave up 1 base and V 7 bases, and 6 bases lay outside the gene matches. CDR3 size: 14 residues. The CDR3 spells CASIGGTRNTEAFF. The DNA of the CDR3 is TGTGCCAGCATAGGGGGCACCCGGAACACTGAAGCTTTCTTT.

The chain has TRBV27 and TRBJ2-2; 8 bases are shared with TRBD2. Germline V gives CDR1 MNHEY, CDR2 SMNVEV (reference sequence). CDR3 length: 17 amino acids. J was trimmed by 4 bases and V by 3 bases; bases with no gene match: 10. The CDR3 region has the DNA TGTGCCAGCAGTTTTGAGAGCGGGAGTTCTTCCACCGGGGAGCTGTTTTTT. Amino acids: CASSFESGSSSTGELFF.

The chain combines TRBV3-1 with TRBJ2-3, with D maybe TRBD2 (5 bases). Trimming stripped 2 bases from V and 3 bases from J, with 6 bases between. Germline V gene sequence: CDR1 LGHDT, CDR2 YNNKEL (reference sequence). This CDR3 comprises 13 residues. CDR3 protein: CASSQWETDTQYF. CDR3 nucleotide sequence: TGTGCCAGCAGCCAATGGGAGACAGATACGCAGTATTTT.

The rearrangement uses TRBV28 and TRBJ1-5; D remains ambiguous. CDR3 length equals 14 residues. Germline V lookup: CDR1 MDHEN, CDR2 SYDVKM. Trimming took off 4 bases at V and 2 bases at J, with 9 bases between the two ends. CDR3 in amino acids: CASSSSSRNQPQHF. The CDR3, as DNA: TGTGCCAGCAGTTCCTCCTCGCGCAATCAGCCCCAGCATTTT.

The genes are TRBV19 and TRBJ1-5; possible D gene TRBD1, 5 bases. The CDR3 length is 14 residues. The germline CDR1 and CDR2 sequences are LNHDA and SQIVND (reference sequence). With 11 bases removed from V and 6 bases from J, the gap between germline ends came to 20 bases. CDR3 in DNA: TGTGCCGGGGGGAGAGGCAGGGAGGTTCAGCCCCAGCATTTT. Protein product: CAGGRGREVQPQHF.

This clonotype was picked up one time. The chain couples TRBV7-2 to TRBJ2-1, with 7 bases matching TRBD2. V was pared by 6 bases and J by 1 base, with 12 bases of the junction left unmatched. The length of the CDR3 is 17 residues. Germline-derived CDR1 and CDR2 are SGHTA and FQGNSA. The CDR3, as DNA: TGTGCCAGCAGTTTGACCCGACTAGCAGAGTCCTACAATGAGCAGTTCTTC. Amino acids: CASSLTRLAESYNEQFF.

This clonotype appeared once. The rearrangement links TRBV5-1 to TRBJ1-2; no reliable D call. CDR1 and CDR2 from the germline V gene are SGHRS and YFSETQ. The CDR3 length is 14 residues. Between the trimmed V and J ends, which lost 0 bases and 2 bases, there was a span of 8 bases. The CDR3 is CASSLDGGNYGYTF. The CDR3 DNA sequence: TGCGCCAGCAGCTTGGACGGTGGAAACTATGGCTACACCTTC.

The chain is built from TRBV19 and TRBJ2-1, with 9 positions matching TRBD1. The germline CDR1 and CDR2 sequences are LNHDA and SQIVND (reference sequence). Trimming took 7 bases from V and 4 from J; bases not matched to a gene: 8. This CDR3 region has 15 residues. CDR3 region: CASTPGQGSYNEQFF. The DNA of the CDR3 is TGTGCCAGTACCCCAGGACAGGGGTCTTACAATGAGCAGTTCTTC. The full variable domain, its missing parts supplied by reference TRBV19 and TRBJ2-1, is DGGITQSPKYLFRKEGQNVTLSCEQNLNHDAMYWYRQDPGQGLRLIYYSQIVNDFQKGDIAEGYSVSREKKESFPLTVTSAQKNPTAFYLCASTPGQGSYNEQFFGPGTRLTVL.

The chain uses TRBV24-1 and TRBJ2-3; tentatively, D is TRBD2 (6 bases). V was clipped by 3 bases and J by 6 bases, with 18 bases between them. The CDR3 loop spans 16 amino acids. CDR1 and CDR2 (germline): KGHDR, SFDVKD. The CDR3 DNA is TGTGCCACCAGTGATCGGGGGACTTTTAGACCGGATACGCAGTATTTT. Encoded protein: CATSDRGTFRPDTQYF.

This clonotype was picked up one time. The chain links TRBV29-1 to TRBJ2-2, with 9 bases lining up with TRBD2. The ends lost 6 bases at V and 1 base at J; junction bases unmatched: 3. The CDR3 totals 14 residues. The V gene's germline CDR1 is SQVTM and CDR2 ANQGSEA. The CDR3 is CSVRLAVNTGELFF. Written as DNA, the CDR3 is TGCAGCGTCCGACTAGCGGTGAACACCGGGGAGCTGTTTTTT.

The rearrangement links TRBV10-3 to TRBJ2-2, with 8 bases matching TRBD1. The V segment lost 6 bases and the J segment 3 bases; nucleotides outside the gene matches: 9. CDR1 and CDR2 from the germline V gene are ENHRY and SYGVKD. This CDR3 spans 16 amino acids. CDR3 region: CAIRATGAHYTGELFF. Here the CDR3 DNA reads TGTGCCATCAGAGCGACAGGGGCCCACTACACCGGGGAGCTGTTTTTT.

The CDR3 nucleotides read TGTGCCAGCAGCTCGACAGGGGGCGGATCTTATAGCAATCAGCCCCAGCATTTT. This gives the protein CASSSTGGGSYSNQPQHF. The chain carries TRBV7-9 and TRBJ1-5; 10 nucleotides align to TRBD1. Unmatched junction bases numbered 9, after V lost 4 bases and J lost 0 bases. The CDR3 has 18 residues. Germline CDR1 SEHNR, CDR2 FQNEAQ (reference sequence). The full variable domain, in which reference TRBV7-9 and TRBJ1-5 provide the parts outside the CDR3, is DTGVSQNPRHKITKRGQNVTFRCDPISEHNRLYWYRQTLGQGPEFLTYFQNEAQLEKSRLLSDRFSAERPKGSFSTLEIQRTEQGDSAMYLCASSSTGGGSYSNQPQHFGDGTRLSIL.